This entry is about one T cell receptor (beta chain). This receptor's antigen is unknown. No much larger clone is present one base from it, and per-base qualities are unavailable. The library relied on PCR. Sequencing was carried out with an Illumina HiSeq 2500. TCR library preparation used molecular barcoding, with unique molecular identifiers applied to normalize quantification of the TCRbeta repertoire. TCRdb cleaned the public reads at Q25 with fastp, built clones with MiXCR and kept in-frame beta chains. All rows with the same CDR3 protein become a single entry with the most common DNA and genes. Across this sample there are under 250,000 distinct CDR3 sequences, with 20% to 30% seen only once. The leading ten clones occupy 4% to 5.5% of the sample. The record originates from a study of T-cell reconstitution after alpha-beta-depleted transplantation in children (dated by TCRdb to the mid-2010s). With regard to the full study: Using TCR repertoire profiling, the study quantitatively followed how T-cell immune reconstitution unfolded in children after TCRalphabeta/CD19-depleted allogeneic hematopoietic cell transplantation. What the study reported, not specific to this receptor: The apparently early alphabetaT-cell count recovery about two months after transplant was reportedly dependent on only several hundred rapidly expanded clones derived from non-depleted graft cells. Over the following months the frequencies of hyperexpanded clones went down, and after one year T-cell counts and TCRbeta diversity were mostly credited to newly produced T cells. In some patients, the high TCRbeta diversity seen at day 60 was put down to recipient T cells and intrathymic progenitors that had survived conditioning.

Interpreted using the paper, the treatment or condition label stands for: allogeneic hematopoietic cell transplantation with graft depleted of TCRalphabeta T cells and CD19 B cells. The children who served as transplant recipients had been given grafts of TCRalphabeta/CD19-depleted allogeneic hematopoietic cells. Cut back by 5 bases and 2 bases, the V and J ends lie 13 bases apart. The CDR3 contains 15 residues, cysteine and phenylalanine counted. This entry keeps only the CDR3 DNA: 45 bases, framed from base 1. Via the germline V gene, CDR1 is ENHRY and CDR2 SYGVKD. The receptor comes from a female patient aged 2-9 years who had a stem cell transplant for congenital amegakaryocytic thrombocytopenia, so the T cells may come from the graft donor. The rearrangement joined TRBV10-3 to TRBJ1-3; a tentative D call is TRBD1 (5 bases match). The sample in question was PBMCs, mostly from graft donor cells, obtained 360 days after TCRalphabeta/CD19-depleted stem cell transplant. The CDR3 sequence is CAISRTGSTGNTIYF. The nucleotide sequence reads TGTGCCATCAGTCGAACAGGCTCCACTGGAAACACCATATATTTT.